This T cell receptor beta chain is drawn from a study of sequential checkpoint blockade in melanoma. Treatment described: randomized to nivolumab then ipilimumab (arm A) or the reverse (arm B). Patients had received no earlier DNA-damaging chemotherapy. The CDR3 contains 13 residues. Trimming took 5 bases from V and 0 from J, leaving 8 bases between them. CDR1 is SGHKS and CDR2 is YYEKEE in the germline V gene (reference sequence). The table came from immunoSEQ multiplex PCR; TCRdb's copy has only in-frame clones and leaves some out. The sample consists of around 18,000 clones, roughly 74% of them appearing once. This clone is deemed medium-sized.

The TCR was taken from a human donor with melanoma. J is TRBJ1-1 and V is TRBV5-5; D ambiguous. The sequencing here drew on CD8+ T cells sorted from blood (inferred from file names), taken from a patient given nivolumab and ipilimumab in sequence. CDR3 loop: CASREDLNTEAFF. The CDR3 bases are TGTGCCAGCAGGGAAGACTTGAACACTGAAGCTTTCTTT.